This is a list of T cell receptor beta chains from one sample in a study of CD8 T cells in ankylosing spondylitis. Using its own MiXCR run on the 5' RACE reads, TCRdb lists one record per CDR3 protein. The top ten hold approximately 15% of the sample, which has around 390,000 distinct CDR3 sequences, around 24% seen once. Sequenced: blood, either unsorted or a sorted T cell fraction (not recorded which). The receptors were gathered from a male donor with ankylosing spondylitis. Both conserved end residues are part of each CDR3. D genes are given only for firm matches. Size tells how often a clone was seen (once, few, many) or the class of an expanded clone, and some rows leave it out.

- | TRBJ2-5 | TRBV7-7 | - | TGTGCCAGCAGCTTAGGACTAATAGAGACCCAGTACTTC | CASSLGLIETQYF
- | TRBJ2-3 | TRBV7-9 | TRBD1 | TGTGCCAGCAGCTACGGACAGGACAGCACAGATACGCAGTATTTT | CASSYGQDSTDTQYF
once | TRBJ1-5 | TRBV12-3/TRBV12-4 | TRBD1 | TGTGCCAGCACGACAGGGGGTGTCAATCAGCCCCAGCATTTT | CASTTGGVNQPQHF
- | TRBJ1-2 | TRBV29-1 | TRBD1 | TGCAGCGCATCCACCACAGGGGATGGTGGCTACACCTTC | CSASTTGDGGYTF
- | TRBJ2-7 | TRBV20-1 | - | TGCAGTGCTAGACTCCAGGGGCGAAATCCTAGCCCGCTGAGCTACGAGCAGTACTTC | CSARLQGRNPSPLSYEQYF
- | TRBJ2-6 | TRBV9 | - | TGTGCCAGCAGGGGGCCGGGACTGAACCTCTCTGGGGCCAACGTCCTGACTTTC | CASRGPGLNLSGANVLTF
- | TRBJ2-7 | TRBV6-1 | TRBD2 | TGTGCCAGCAGGAGACTAGCGGATGCCTACGAGCAGTACTTC | CASRRLADAYEQYF
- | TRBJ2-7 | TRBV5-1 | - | TGCGCCAGCGCCGGGACAACGGCCTACGAGCAGTACTTC | CASAGTTAYEQYF
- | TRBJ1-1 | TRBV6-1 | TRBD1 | TGTGCCAGCAGTACCTATCCGGGACAGGGGTGGAACACTGAAGCTTTCTTT | CASSTYPGQGWNTEAFF
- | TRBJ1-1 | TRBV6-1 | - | TGTGCCAGCAGTCGGCCAGGGGTCACTGAAGCTTTCTTT | CASSRPGVTEAFF
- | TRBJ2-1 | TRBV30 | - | TGTGCCTGGAGACGGTCTAATGAGCAGTTCTTC | CAWRRSNEQFF
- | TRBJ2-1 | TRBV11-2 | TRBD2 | TGTGCCAGCAGCTTCCGACTAGCGGGACCATACAATGAGCAGTTCTTC | CASSFRLAGPYNEQFF
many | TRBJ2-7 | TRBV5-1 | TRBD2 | TGCGCCAGCAGCGGGGGGGTCTACGAGCAGTACTTC | CASSGGVYEQYF
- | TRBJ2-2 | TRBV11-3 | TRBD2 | TGTGCCAGCAGCTCTATAGCGGGAGTAGGCACCGGGGAGCTGTTTTTT | CASSSIAGVGTGELFF
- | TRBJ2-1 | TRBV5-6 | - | TGTGCCAGCGTCGGGTCCGAGACTACCTACAATGAGCAGTTCTTC | CASVGSETTYNEQFF
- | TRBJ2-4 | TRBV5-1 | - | TGCGCCAGCAGCTTGGAGGAACAAACCAAAAACATTCAGTACTTC | CASSLEEQTKNIQYF
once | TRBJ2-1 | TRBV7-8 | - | TGTGCCAGCAGCGACGGGCTCGTTGAGCAGTTCTTC | CASSDGLVEQFF
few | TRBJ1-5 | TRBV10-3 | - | TGTGCCATCAATCAGGGTTCAACTCAGCCCCAGCATTTT | CAINQGSTQPQHF